Below are 24 T cell receptor beta chains sequenced from a single sample in a study of cytomegalovirus exposure and HLA in healthy donors. PCR employed 60 Vbeta and 13 Jbeta primers. Some clones are missing from TCRdb's copy, which holds only in-frame ones; the method was immunoSEQ multiplex PCR. In the table there are 80,000 to 100,000 clones, around 86% of which are singletons. Sequencing was carried out using PBMCs. The receptors were gathered from a female donor in good health and CMV-seropositive.

The genes are TRBV5-1 and TRBJ1-5; D is perhaps TRBD1 (5 bases). The CDR3 sequence is 15 residues long. The V end lost 0 bases, the J end lost 4 bases, and 11 bases lay between the germline ends. Germline-derived CDR1 and CDR2 are SGHRS and YFSETQ. The CDR3 spells CASSLGGRGNQPQHF. The CDR3 DNA reads as TGCGCCAGCAGCTTGGGCGGACGGGGGAATCAGCCCCAGCATTTT.

The rearrangement joins TRBV10-3 to TRBJ2-5, with 7 bases that match TRBD1. Gene TRBJ2-7 matches the end of the DNA better, so the J call may be wrong. CDR1 ENHRY and CDR2 SYGVKD come from the germline V gene. This CDR3 has 13 residues. For the CDR3, the DNA is TGTGCCATCAGGGGGACAGCCAACTACGAGCAGTACTTC. Translation gives CAIRGTANYEQYF.

This chain connects TRBV9 to TRBJ2-7; tentatively, D is TRBD1 (5 bases). Germline V gene data show CDR1 as SGDLS and CDR2 as YYNGEE. The V end was cut by 0 bases, the J end by 5 bases, with 15 bases between. The CDR3 is 15 residues long. As DNA, the CDR3 is TGTGCCAGCAGCGTAGTTCCAGGGCCCTGGGACGAGCAGTACTTC. Translated: CASSVVPGPWDEQYF.

In its sample, this clone was seen a few times. The chain employs TRBV30 and TRBJ2-7; D perhaps matches TRBD2 (7 bases). In germline, CDR1 is GTSNPN, CDR2 SVGIG (reference sequence). The V end was cut by 2 bases, the J end by 9 bases, with 20 bases between. This CDR3 comprises 14 residues. CDR3 bases: TGTGCCTGGAGTCCCCACGGGGGGCCCAGCGGGCAGTACTTC. Protein: CAWSPHGGPSGQYF.

The genes are TRBV5-6 and TRBJ2-3; D gene unclear. The CDR3 runs to 13 residues. The V end lost 2 bases, the J end lost 2 bases, and 6 bases lay between the germline ends. The germline V gene has CDR1 SGHDT and CDR2 YYEEEE. The CDR3 DNA is TGTGCCAGCAGCTTCATCATCACAGATACGCAGTATTTT. Translating gives CASSFIITDTQYF.

The rearrangement joins TRBV5-1 to TRBJ1-2; D perhaps matches TRBD1 (6 bases). With 3 bases removed from V and 6 bases from J, the gap between germline ends came to 12 bases. This CDR3 has 13 amino acids. Germline values: CDR1 SGHRS, CDR2 YFSETQ. The CDR3: CASSSKNRDGYTF. The DNA of the CDR3 is TGCGCCAGCAGCTCCAAGAACAGGGATGGCTACACCTTC. Supplemented by reference TRBV5-1 and TRBJ1-2, the full variable domain reads KAGVTQTPRYLIKTRGQQVTLSCSPISGHRSVSWYQQTPGQGLQFLFEYFSETQRNKGNFPGRFSGRQFSNSRSEMNVSTLELGDSALYLCASSSKNRDGYTFGSGTRLTVV.

The chain has TRBV30 and TRBJ1-1, with D unresolved. V gave up 3 bases and J gave up 2 bases, with 10 bases separating them. CDR1 and CDR2 (germline): GTSNPN, SVGIG (reference sequence). The CDR3 length is 13 residues. The CDR3 here is CAWSPGLNTEAFF. CDR3 DNA sequence: TGTGCCTGGAGCCCAGGACTTAACACTGAAGCTTTCTTT.

V is TRBV5-1 and J is TRBJ2-7; D is perhaps TRBD1 (6 bases). This CDR3 comprises 14 residues. CDR1 SGHRS and CDR2 YFSETQ come from the germline V gene. V lost 4 bases and J 0 bases, leaving 11 bases between the germline ends. The CDR3 region has the DNA TGCGCCAGCAGCAATACAGGGAGCTCCTACGAGCAGTACTTC. Translating gives CASSNTGSSYEQYF. The complete variable domain, with remaining parts taken from reference TRBV5-1 and TRBJ2-7, reads KAGVTQTPRYLIKTRGQQVTLSCSPISGHRSVSWYQQTPGQGLQFLFEYFSETQRNKGNFPGRFSGRQFSNSRSEMNVSTLELGDSALYLCASSNTGSSYEQYFGPGTRLTVT.

This rearrangement joins TRBV4-2 to TRBJ2-5; 10 nucleotides line up with TRBD1. This CDR3 spans 16 amino acids. Germline V lookup: CDR1 LGHNA, CDR2 YNFKEQ. Unmatched junction bases numbered 4, after V lost 2 bases and J lost 1 base. CDR3 DNA: TGTGCCAGCAGCCAACGGGGACAGGGGATCCAAGAGACCCAGTACTTC. It yields the protein CASSQRGQGIQETQYF.

This chain uses TRBV11-1 with TRBJ2-3, with 9 bases identical to TRBD1. Germline CDR1 SGHAT, CDR2 FQDESV (reference sequence). V shed 4 bases and J 1 base; nucleotides not matched to a gene: 3. The CDR3 extends over 15 amino acids. The CDR3 is CASSSRQGGTDTQYF. CDR3 coding DNA: TGTGCCAGCAGCTCCAGACAGGGGGGCACAGATACGCAGTATTTT. Full variable domain (missing parts from reference TRBV11-1 and TRBJ2-3): EAEVAQSPRYKITEKSQAVAFWCDPISGHATLYWYRQILGQGPELLVQFQDESVVDDSQLPKDRFSAERLKGVDSTLKIQPAELGDSAMYLCASSSRQGGTDTQYFGPGTRLTVL.

The rearrangement uses TRBV5-1 and TRBJ1-1; 9 bases are shared with TRBD1. The V gene end was trimmed by 4 bases and the J gene end by 2 bases; junction bases not matched to a gene: 3. The germline gives CDR1 SGHRS, CDR2 YFSETQ. CDR3 length: 14 residues. CDR3 protein: CASSGGQGNTEAFF. The CDR3 region has the DNA TGCGCCAGCAGCGGGGGACAGGGAAACACTGAAGCTTTCTTT.

The rearrangement joins TRBV28 to TRBJ2-1, with a weak D call TRBD1 (5 bases). Germline V gene sequence: CDR1 MDHEN, CDR2 SYDVKM. The CDR3 loop spans 12 amino acids. Deletions cut 6 bases from V and 6 bases from J, with 9 bases between. The CDR3 DNA reads as TGTGCCAGCAGCCAAGGGGTCAATGAGCAGTTCTTC. Its translation is CASSQGVNEQFF.

Only one count was recorded for this clone. The chain has TRBV5-6 and TRBJ2-7; TRBD1 is a possible D gene (6 bases). V shed 3 bases and J shed 12 bases, with 19 bases lying between them. The CDR3 consists of 13 residues. Germline V CDR1 and CDR2: SGHDT, YYEEEE. In DNA, the CDR3 is TGTGCCAGCAGCTACTACGACAGGCAGTTCCGGTACTTC. Its protein is CASSYYDRQFRYF.

The chain couples TRBV5-1 to TRBJ1-6; D possibly corresponds to TRBD1 (6 bases). Trimming stripped 0 bases from V and 6 bases from J, with 13 bases between. This CDR3 spans 16 amino acids. Germline assignment: CDR1 SGHRS and CDR2 YFSETQ. Here the CDR3 reads CASSLAGTKVNSPLHF. Written as DNA, the CDR3 is TGCGCCAGCAGCTTGGCCGGGACAAAGGTTAATTCACCCCTCCACTTT.

The rearrangement joins TRBV28 to TRBJ1-2, with 8 bases aligning to TRBD1. Germline V gene lookup returns CDR1 MDHEN and CDR2 SYDVKM. Unmatched junction bases numbered 6, after V lost 1 base and J lost 2 bases. This CDR3 has 16 amino acids. Here the CDR3 reads CASSLSLDRVNYGYTF. DNA of the CDR3: TGTGCCAGCAGTTTATCCCTGGACAGGGTGAACTATGGCTACACCTTC.

The chain carries TRBV7-9 and TRBJ2-2, with TRBD1 identical over 7 bases. The V gene's germline CDR1 is SEHNR and CDR2 FQNEAQ (reference sequence). The CDR3 sequence is 16 residues long. V shed 6 bases and J 2 bases; nucleotides not matched to a gene: 9. The CDR3: CASREPGQRNTGELFF. In DNA form, the CDR3 reads TGTGCCAGCAGGGAACCGGGACAGAGAAACACCGGGGAGCTGTTTTTT.

The J gene is TRBJ2-1, the V gene TRBV6-5; TRBD1 agrees at 8 bases. Germline-derived CDR1 and CDR2 are MNHEY and SVGAGI. V shed 5 bases, J shed 8 bases, and the junction held 8 bases outside the gene matches. CDR3 length: 14 residues. The CDR3 loop reads CASSRDRGRDEQFF. The CDR3 bases are TGTGCCAGCAGTCGTGACAGGGGAAGGGATGAGCAGTTCTTC.

To note about this clone: The junction does not match germline at one end; this may be a read error. V gene TRBV7-9 combines with J gene TRBJ1-5; 11 bases fit TRBD1. Germline values: CDR1 SEHNR, CDR2 FQNEAQ (reference sequence). The CDR3 is made up of 14 amino acids. The CDR3 sequence is CSSTTDRGHQPQHF. The CDR3 DNA follows: TGTTCCAGCACCACGGACAGGGGGCACCAGCCCCAGCATTTT.

This chain uses TRBV15 with TRBJ2-7; weak D call: TRBD1 (5 bases). The length of the CDR3 is 15 residues. Germline V gene sequence: CDR1 LNHNV, CDR2 YYDKDF (reference sequence). V lost 1 base and J 7 bases, leaving 17 bases between the germline ends. The CDR3 region is CATSRGSWTKEEQYF. As DNA, the CDR3 is TGTGCCACCAGCAGAGGATCCTGGACAAAGGAGGAGCAGTACTTC.

The chain recombines TRBV19 with TRBJ1-4; 8 bases are a match to TRBD1. The germline CDR1 and CDR2 sequences are LNHDA and SQIVND (reference sequence). The CDR3 contains 16 residues. Losses at the gene ends were 0 bases for V and 8 bases for J; bases not matched to a gene: 8. CDR3 sequence reads: CASSIDRWTGYEKLFF. CDR3 coding DNA: TGTGCCAGTAGTATAGATCGATGGACAGGGTACGAAAAACTGTTTTTT.

The chain recombines TRBV30 with TRBJ1-1; D gene unclear. The length of the CDR3 is 13 residues. The V end lost 2 bases, the J end lost 6 bases, and 13 bases lay between the germline ends. In germline, CDR1 is GTSNPN, CDR2 SVGIG (reference sequence). The CDR3 loop reads CAWSRGTGSEAFF. The CDR3 bases are TGTGCCTGGAGTCGTGGTACGGGTTCTGAAGCTTTCTTT.

A single count supports this clone. The V gene is TRBV10-3, the J gene TRBJ1-1; TRBD1 matches 9 bases. The CDR3 contains 15 residues. Germline loops: CDR1 ENHRY, CDR2 SYGVKD. Trimming removed 4 bases from V and 4 bases from J; junction bases left unmatched: 7. The DNA of the CDR3 is TGTGCCATCAGTGGGGAACAGGGGGCAATCACTGAAGCTTTCTTT. Encoded protein: CAISGEQGAITEAFF.

The genes are TRBV28 and TRBJ1-5; D is unclear. Germline CDR1 reads MDHEN; CDR2 reads SYDVKM. The CDR3 is made up of 13 amino acids. The V end was cut by 2 bases, the J end by 4 bases, with 6 bases between. The CDR3 is CASSLTGNQPQHF. The CDR3 region has the DNA TGTGCCAGCAGTTTAACGGGGAATCAGCCCCAGCATTTT.

In DNA form, the CDR3 reads TGTGCCAGCAGCTTAGGCAACGGTGAGCAGTACTTC. Translated, it gives CASSLGNGEQYF. The rearrangement joins TRBV7-9 to TRBJ2-7; unclear D gene. Germline CDR1 reads SEHNR; CDR2 reads FQNEAQ (reference sequence). Trimming removed 1 base at V and 7 bases at J, with 8 bases between. The CDR3 consists of 12 residues. The entire variable domain, with the rest obtained from reference TRBV7-9 and TRBJ2-7, is as follows: DTGVSQNPRHKITKRGQNVTFRCDPISEHNRLYWYRQTLGQGPEFLTYFQNEAQLEKSRLLSDRFSAERPKGSFSTLEIQRTEQGDSAMYLCASSLGNGEQYFGPGTRLTVT.